Listed below are T cell receptor beta chains from one sample, sequenced in a study of blood T cell repertoires in COVID-19. The data were produced by immunoSEQ multiplex PCR, yet TCRdb's version contains in-frame clones alone and is incomplete. The sample lists about 370,000 clones, 90% occurring once. The specimen was peripheral blood. The receptors derive from a young man with active or convalescent COVID-19. Both conserved end residues are part of each CDR3. Fields, in order: J gene, clone size, D gene, V gene, CDR3 protein, CDR3 DNA. D genes are given only for firm matches. Size values are once, few and many counts, or a class for expanded clones, and some rows have none.

TRBJ1-4 | NA | TRBD1 | TRBV5-1 | CASSGTGGSTNEKLFF | TGCGCCAGCAGTGGGACAGGGGGTTCAACTAATGAAAAACTGTTTTTT
TRBJ1-1 | NA | TRBD1 | TRBV6-5 | CASSRGQSQAFF | TGTGCCAGCAGTCGGGGACAGTCCCAGGCTTTCTTT
TRBJ2-7 | NA | TRBD2 | TRBV11-3 | CASSRTSGDLSEQYF | TGTGCCAGCAGCCGGACTAGCGGAGACCTTTCTGAGCAGTACTTC
TRBJ2-3 | NA | TRBD2 | TRBV24-1 | CATSDFKGWEGNTDTQYF | TGTGCCACCAGTGATTTTAAGGGTTGGGAGGGCAACACAGATACGCAGTATTTT
TRBJ1-2 | once | TRBD1 | TRBV6-2/TRBV6-3 | CASSRTGGRSGYTF | TGTGCCAGCAGTCGAACAGGGGGCAGAAGTGGCTACACCTTC
TRBJ1-2 | NA | NA | TRBV29-1 | CSVEFFGGTPLDGYTF | TGCAGCGTTGAATTTTTCGGGGGGACACCCTTGGACGGCTACACCTTC
TRBJ2-5 | few | NA | TRBV7-8 | CASSPVVFLETQYF | TGTGCCAGCAGCCCGGTTGTTTTTTTAGAGACCCAGTACTTC
TRBJ1-6 | NA | NA | TRBV28 | CASYYNSPLHF | TGTGCCAGCTATTATAATTCACCCCTCCACTTT
TRBJ2-3 | NA | NA | TRBV28 | CASSKRLSTDTQYF | TGTGCCAGCAGTAAACGACTGAGCACAGATACGCAGTATTTT
TRBJ2-2 | NA | NA | TRBV28 | CASRNEPGELFF | TGTGCCAGCAGAAACGAGCCCGGGGAGCTGTTTTTT
TRBJ2-7 | NA | NA | TRBV19 | CASSIEDRLTQYF | TGTGCCAGTAGTATAGAGGACAGACTAACGCAGTACTTC
TRBJ2-1 | NA | NA | TRBV9 | CASSVGNSNNEQFF | TGTGCCAGCAGCGTAGGTAACAGCAACAATGAGCAGTTCTTC
TRBJ2-3 | NA | NA | TRBV9 | CASSVGRRGADTQYF | TGTGCCAGCAGCGTAGGTAGGAGGGGCGCAGATACGCAGTATTTT
TRBJ1-2 | few | NA | TRBV4-2 | CASSQPGNYGYTF | TGTGCCAGCAGCCAACCCGGGAACTATGGCTACACCTTC
TRBJ2-7 | NA | TRBD1 | TRBV4-1 | CASSHHLRTGAYEQYF | TGCGCCAGCAGCCACCACCTCAGAACAGGGGCCTACGAGCAGTACTTC
TRBJ2-7 | NA | NA | TRBV6-6 | CASKTTGREYEQYF | TGTGCCAGCAAGACGACAGGTCGTGAGTACGAGCAGTACTTC
TRBJ2-3 | NA | TRBD2 | TRBV7-3 | CASSLTGLATDTQYF | TGTGCCAGCAGCTTAACCGGACTAGCCACAGATACGCAGTATTTT
TRBJ2-3 | NA | NA | TRBV4-2 | CASSQGGVLRDTQYF | TGTGCCAGCAGCCAAGGGGGGGTCCTCAGAGATACGCAGTATTTT
TRBJ1-6 | NA | NA | TRBV6-1 | CASSEWQGFNSPLHF | TGTGCCAGCAGTGAATGGCAGGGATTTAATTCACCCCTCCACTTT
TRBJ2-2 | NA | TRBD2 | TRBV7-3 | CASSRLAGVPWVGELFF | TGTGCCAGCAGCAGGCTAGCGGGGGTCCCGTGGGTCGGGGAGCTGTTTTTT
TRBJ2-5 | NA | TRBD2 | TRBV19 | CASSVKRGVGETQYF | TGTGCCAGTAGTGTGAAGCGGGGGGTCGGGGAGACCCAGTACTTC
TRBJ1-6 | NA | NA | TRBV28 | CASSLVAQVGNSPLHF | TGTGCCAGCAGTTTAGTTGCCCAAGTCGGTAATTCACCCCTCCACTTT
TRBJ1-1 | NA | NA | TRBV18 | CASSPLGGNTEAFF | TGTGCCAGCTCACCACTGGGGGGGAACACTGAAGCTTTCTTT
TRBJ1-5 | NA | TRBD1 | TRBV3-1/TRBV3-2 | CASSAQGGGRNQPQHF | TGTGCCAGCAGCGCTCAGGGGGGTGGGAGGAATCAGCCCCAGCATTTT
TRBJ1-2 | NA | NA | TRBV7-2 | CASSLASGNYGYTF | TGTGCCAGCAGCTTAGCATCAGGGAACTATGGCTACACCTTC